These 7 T cell receptor beta chains were all obtained from the same sample, sequenced in a study of T cell changes during pregnancy in multiple sclerosis. Method: immunoSEQ multiplex PCR; TCRdb's copy keeps in-frame clones and lacks some. Found here are fewer than 150,000 clones, roughly 96% of them singletons; the top ten hold 0.44%. Sequencing used peripheral blood, obtained after pregnancy. The receptors here all came from a female donor with multiple sclerosis, enrolled in a pregnancy study.

The chain combines TRBV27 with TRBJ2-1, with 12 bases fitting TRBD2. After removal of 8 bases from V and 9 bases from J, the junction contained 17 bases not matched to a gene. The CDR3 is 17 residues long. Germline lookup yields CDR1 MNHEY and CDR2 SMNVEV (reference sequence). The chain's CDR3 is CASGEGLAGGPFSEQFF. DNA for the CDR3: TGTGCCAGCGGAGAAGGGCTAGCGGGAGGGCCATTCTCTGAGCAGTTCTTC.

Concerning this clone itself: The junction shows a germline mismatch at one end, possibly a read error. This sequence joins TRBV6-5 and TRBJ2-7, with D possibly matching TRBD1 (6 bases). The CDR3 has 10 residues. Germline-derived CDR1 and CDR2 are MNHEY and SVGAGI. The CDR3 sequence is CARNDRRRLF. As DNA, the CDR3 is TGTGCCAGGAACGACAGGAGACGACTCTTC.

The chain carries TRBV28 and TRBJ2-5; D perhaps matches TRBD1 (5 bases). The germline V and J ends were trimmed by 6 bases and 0 bases, with 8 bases remaining between them. The CDR3 is 13 residues long. Germline loops: CDR1 MDHEN, CDR2 SYDVKM. The CDR3 sequence: CASSRQYQETQYF. The DNA of the CDR3 is TGTGCCAGCAGCCGACAGTACCAAGAGACCCAGTACTTC.

Turning to this clone: The sample carries other DNA sequences with the same CDR3. The rearrangement links TRBV28 to TRBJ2-7; TRBD2 matches 11 bases. CDR1 is MDHEN and CDR2 is SYDVKM in the germline V gene. This CDR3 has 15 amino acids. Losses at the gene ends were 6 bases for V and 4 bases for J; bases not matched to a gene: 8. The CDR3 DNA is TGTGCCAGCAGCCCCTCCGGGACTAGCGGATACGAGCAGTACTTC. Translating gives CASSPSGTSGYEQYF.

This sequence joins TRBV25-1 and TRBJ1-4; TRBD1 matches 9 bases. CDR3 length: 15 amino acids. Per the germline V gene, CDR1 is MGHDK and CDR2 is SYGVNS. V shed 3 bases and J 7 bases; nucleotides not matched to a gene: 6. CDR3 amino acids: CASSDDRGSGEKLFF. CDR3 DNA: TGTGCCAGCAGTGACGACAGGGGGTCAGGTGAAAAACTGTTTTTT.

This clone appeared once. This chain connects TRBV6-1 to TRBJ2-2, with D perhaps TRBD1 (6 bases). CDR3 length: 14 amino acids. The germline V gene encodes CDR1 MNHNS and CDR2 SASEGT. Trimming removed 5 bases from V and 1 base from J, with 8 bases in between. The CDR3 coding sequence is TGTGCCAGCAGTAGACAGGTGAACACCGGGGAGCTGTTTTTT. Amino acid sequence: CASSRQVNTGELFF.

V and J are TRBV27 and TRBJ2-5; 7 nucleotides agree with TRBD1. The J segment lost 3 bases and the V segment lost 6 bases, leaving 4 bases of the junction unmatched. Germline CDR1 MNHEY, CDR2 SMNVEV (reference sequence). This CDR3 contains 13 residues. The CDR3 protein is CASRKTGEETQYF. The CDR3 nucleotides read TGTGCCAGCAGAAAAACAGGGGAAGAGACCCAGTACTTC.